The TCR beta chain described here comes from a study of tumor-infiltrating lymphocytes in primary liver carcinoma. Study findings and constraints: Tumor region pairs overlapped more than did tumor-adjacent and tumor-blood pairs.

As to this clonotype: Antigen unknown.

Total RNA amounting to 500 ng was the source from which TCR beta cDNA was made with a constant-region primer. Construction of TCR beta libraries relied on three successive nested multiplex PCR rounds employing slightly modified ARM-PCR. TRBV1-TRBV30 forward primers paired with a C-beta reverse primer were used in the first two PCR rounds, which ran approximately 11 cycles each. Each CDR3 protein is one row after TCRdb ran MiXCR on the multiplex PCR reads. The sample holds some 190,000 distinct CDR3 sequences, 60% seen once. V was shortened by 1 base and J by 1 base, with 6 bases between the two germline ends. CDR1 is SGHKS, CDR2 YYEKEE, per germline (reference sequence). This CDR3 region has 14 residues. Blood RNA was derived from unsorted whole blood, and germline DNA was extracted too.

Input material: peripheral blood. The chain recombines TRBV5-5 with TRBJ1-5; D gene unclear. The source of this sequence is a man aged 35 to 55 with primary liver carcinoma and hepatitis B virus infection. CDR3 sequence reads: CASSLSMSNQPQHF. Here the CDR3 DNA reads TGTGCCAGCAGCTTGTCTATGAGCAATCAGCCCCAGCATTTT.